The table lists the clone carrying this TCR beta chain with many counts. Its specificity is not known. The CDR3 extends 3 residues past the end of the read, so its final part is completed from the germline J gene. This record belongs to a study of T cell clonality in common variable immunodeficiency. Libraries were prepared by immunoSEQ multiplex PCR; TCRdb keeps only in-frame clonotypes and omits some of them. This sample comprises tens of thousands of clones, none seen once only. CDR1 is LNHDA, CDR2 SQIVND, per germline (reference sequence). The CDR3 runs 16 residues. The V segment lost 5 bases and the J segment 4 bases; nucleotides outside the gene matches: 14. The study's findings and limits: Reportedly, TCR beta sequences from common variable immunodeficiency showed fewer deletions and N-nucleotide insertions.

The sample taken for sequencing was peripheral blood mononuclear cells. J is TRBJ2-7 and V is TRBV19; TRBD1 agrees at 7 bases. The sequence was collected from a human donor with common variable immunodeficiency. The CDR3 bases that were read are TGTGCCAGTAGTCCTAGCCCCGGGACAGTCACTTACGAG. Translated, it gives CASSPSPGTVTYE. The entire CDR3 sequence reads CASSPSPGTVTYEQYF.